A single sample is the source of the 20 T cell receptor beta chains below, sequenced in a study of T cells in Graves' hyperthyroidism and ophthalmopathy. TCR beta CDR3 regions were amplified from RNA transcripts. HTBI primers drove first-round RT-PCR of the TCR CDR3. TCRdb itself ran the multiplex PCR reads through MiXCR, one entry per CDR3 protein. The sample lists about 540,000 distinct CDR3 sequences, under 60% occurring once. Material for sequencing was peripheral blood or thyroid tissue (not recorded which). These receptors were obtained from a woman aged 18-29 years with Graves' hyperthyroidism.

This clonotype was recorded a few times. Here the CDR3 DNA reads TGCAGTGCTAGGCGGACTCGAATCCAAGAGACCCAGTACTTC. This codes for CSARRTRIQETQYF. The chain links TRBV20-1 to TRBJ2-5; the D gene is possibly TRBD2 (5 bases). Germline loops: CDR1 DFQATT, CDR2 SNEGSKA (reference sequence). V was shortened by 3 bases and J by 1 base, with 12 bases between the two germline ends. The CDR3 is made up of 14 amino acids.

In its sample, this clonotype was seen many times. The chain joins TRBV25-1 to TRBJ1-2; D not certain. The V end lost 5 bases, the J end lost 4 bases, and 5 bases lay between the germline ends. This CDR3 comprises 11 residues. CDR1 is MGHDK and CDR2 is SYGVNS in the germline V gene. CDR3 DNA sequence: TGTGCCAGCAGTCATCTCTATGGCTACACCTTC. Its translation: CASSHLYGYTF.

This clonotype was observed a few times. V is TRBV10-3 and J is TRBJ1-1; D gene uncertain. V dropped 5 bases and J dropped 1 base, with 8 bases sitting between them. The CDR3 is made up of 13 amino acids. CDR1 and CDR2 from the germline V gene are ENHRY and SYGVKD. CDR3 sequence reads: CAISPRQNTEAFF. Here the CDR3 DNA reads TGTGCCATCAGTCCAAGGCAGAACACTGAAGCTTTCTTT.

Ten or more counts support this clonotype. The chain uses TRBV2 and TRBJ1-6; TRBD1 aligns across 7 bases. Germline V lookup: CDR1 SNHLY, CDR2 FYNNEI. The CDR3 is 14 residues long. Trimming took 6 bases from V and 10 from J; bases not matched to a gene: 9. DNA for the CDR3: TGTGCCAGCAGGCCCAGACAGGGCGGGTCACCCCTCCACTTT. Translation: CASRPRQGGSPLHF. Variable domain in full (rest from reference TRBV2 and TRBJ1-6): EPEVTQTPSHQVTQMGQEVILRCVPISNHLYFYWYRQILGQKVEFLVSFYNNEISEKSEIFDDQFSVERPDGSNFTLKIRSTKLEDSAMYFCASRPRQGGSPLHFGNGTRLTVT.

The chain is built from TRBV29-1 and TRBJ2-6, with 9 positions matching TRBD1. From germline, CDR1 is SQVTM and CDR2 ANQGSEA. This CDR3 contains 14 residues. The J segment lost 9 bases and the V segment lost 3 bases, leaving 6 bases of the junction unmatched. CDR3: CSVDGGQGFNVLTF. The CDR3 DNA reads TGCAGCGTTGATGGAGGACAGGGGTTCAACGTCCTGACTTTC. The full variable domain, with the rest looked up from reference TRBV29-1 and TRBJ2-6, is SAVISQKPSRDICQRGTSLTIQCQVDSQVTMMFWYRQQPGQSLTLIATANQGSEATYESGFVIDKFPISRPNLTFSTLTVSNMSPEDSSIYLCSVDGGQGFNVLTFGAGSRLTVL.

The J gene is TRBJ2-7, the V gene TRBV29-1, with 7 bases aligning to TRBD2. CDR3 length equals 14 residues. Looked up from germline, CDR1 is SQVTM and CDR2 is ANQGSEA. The V and J ends lost 1 base and 2 bases, in that order; junction bases with no gene match: 5. Here the CDR3 DNA reads TGCAGCGTTGAAGGGCGGGAGCCCCCCTACGAGCAGTACTTC. Translating it yields CSVEGREPPYEQYF.

In its sample, this clonotype was seen a few times. The junction shows a germline mismatch at one end, possibly a read error. The chain links TRBV10-3 to TRBJ1-4; 8 bases agree with TRBD1. This CDR3 comprises 15 residues. The germline CDR1 and CDR2 sequences are ENHRY and SYGVKD. CDR3 region: CASSYSGGVNEKLFF. In DNA, the CDR3 is TGTGCCAGCAGTTATTCAGGGGGCGTTAATGAAAAACTGTTTTTT.

There are a few counts of this clonotype. The chain carries TRBV12-3 or TRBV12-4 and TRBJ2-5, with D perhaps TRBD1 (6 bases). Trimming took off 5 bases at V and 2 bases at J, with 12 bases between the two ends. CDR3 size: 14 residues. The CDR3 DNA sequence: TGTGCCAGCAGTACAGGGTTGGGGCAAGAGACCCAGTACTTC. Its translation is CASSTGLGQETQYF.

This rearrangement joins TRBV6-5 to TRBJ1-2, with D unclear. The V and J ends lost 1 base and 1 base respectively, with 7 bases between them. Germline V gene data show CDR1 as MNHEY and CDR2 as SVGAGI. The CDR3 runs 14 residues. CDR3 sequence: CASSYYGDNYGYTF. For the CDR3, the DNA is TGTGCCAGCAGTTACTACGGGGATAACTATGGCTACACCTTC.

The sample holds one count of this clonotype. The junction differs from germline at one of its ends, possibly a read error. The V and J genes are TRBV25-1 and TRBJ1-2; D remains ambiguous. The V gene's germline CDR1 is MGHDK and CDR2 SYGVNS. The CDR3 loop spans 15 amino acids. The CDR3 bases are TGCGCCAGCAGCCAAGGTCTATCTGAGGTTGGTGGCTACACCTTC. Its translation: CASSQGLSEVGGYTF.

This clonotype has a count of ten or more. The rearrangement joins TRBV24-1 to TRBJ2-5; 7 bases are shared with TRBD1. V lost 4 bases to trimming and J lost 5 bases; unmatched junction nucleotides: 3. CDR1 is KGHDR, CDR2 SFDVKD, per germline. This CDR3 is built from 13 residues. CDR3 in amino acids: CATSDGRGETQYF. CDR3 bases: TGTGCCACCAGTGACGGCAGGGGGGAGACCCAGTACTTC.

This chain uses TRBV7-2 with TRBJ2-7, with D possibly matching TRBD1 (6 bases). Germline lookup yields CDR1 SGHTA and CDR2 FQGNSA. Trimming cost V 3 bases and J 0 bases, with 15 bases left between them. The CDR3 loop spans 16 amino acids. The CDR3, as DNA: TGTGCCAGCAGCTTGAGCACAGGGCTCACCTCCTACGAGCAGTACTTC. It translates to CASSLSTGLTSYEQYF.

For this clonotype: This sequence may be a read error, since a much larger clone differs from it by one base. The V call is TRBV2, the J call TRBJ2-7; D unresolved. The V end was cut by 6 bases, the J end by 6 bases, with 6 bases between. The length of the CDR3 is 10 residues. Germline CDR1 and CDR2: SNHLY and FYNNEI. CDR3 region: CASRECEQYF. As DNA, the CDR3 is TGTGCCAGCAGGGAATGCGAGCAGTACTTC.

This sequence joins TRBV4-1 and TRBJ1-5, with D unclear. The CDR3 has 14 amino acids. V was trimmed by 2 bases and J by 3 bases, leaving 8 bases between them. Germline V gives CDR1 MGHRA, CDR2 YSYEKL. The CDR3 sequence: CASSQFFANQPQHF. Written as DNA, the CDR3 is TGCGCCAGCAGCCAATTTTTCGCCAATCAGCCCCAGCATTTT.

This clonotype was seen more than once but under ten times. The rearrangement uses TRBV29-1 and TRBJ1-2; perhaps TRBD1 as D (6 bases). The CDR3 sequence is 13 residues long. Trimming pared 7 bases from V and 7 bases from J, leaving 19 bases between. In germline, CDR1 is SQVTM, CDR2 ANQGSEA. CDR3 sequence: CSGGAGSAGGYTF. CDR3 sequence (DNA): TGCAGCGGGGGGGCAGGATCCGCCGGTGGCTACACCTTC.

The chain has TRBV14 and TRBJ1-1; the D gene is possibly TRBD1 (6 bases). V lost 5 bases to trimming and J lost 5 bases, with 9 bases between them. The germline gives CDR1 SGHDN, CDR2 FVKESK. CDR3 length: 12 amino acids. The CDR3: CASSAQGTEAFF. The DNA of the CDR3 is TGTGCCAGCAGCGCCCAGGGGACTGAAGCTTTCTTT.

The rearrangement links TRBV19 to TRBJ1-1; TRBD1 might be the D (6 bases). Germline V gene sequence: CDR1 LNHDA, CDR2 SQIVND (reference sequence). The V gene lost 8 bases and the J gene lost 3 bases, with 22 bases spanning the gap. The CDR3 runs 16 residues. The CDR3 DNA reads TGTGCCAGTGGCCTGGGGGCAGGGCAGGGACACACTGAAGCTTTCTTT. Translated: CASGLGAGQGHTEAFF.

The J gene is TRBJ1-2, the V gene TRBV25-1, with D possibly TRBD1 on 5 matching bases. V was cut by 1 base and J by 4 bases, with 10 bases left in between. The CDR3 contains 14 residues. The germline CDR1 and CDR2 sequences are MGHDK and SYGVNS. CDR3 residues: CASSEFPGGYGYTF. In DNA, the CDR3 is TGTGCCAGCAGTGAATTCCCGGGGGGCTATGGCTACACCTTC.

This clonotype was counted at least ten times. This sequence joins TRBV7-6 and TRBJ2-7; D is uncertain. This CDR3 has 11 amino acids. CDR1 is SGHVS and CDR2 is FNYEAQ in the germline V gene. Trimming removed 5 bases from V and 4 bases from J, with 6 bases in between. The CDR3 loop reads CASSDAYEQYF. As DNA, the CDR3 is TGTGCCAGCAGCGACGCGTACGAGCAGTACTTC.

This clonotype turned up a few times. V gene TRBV2 combines with J gene TRBJ1-1, with 8 bases that match TRBD1. Trimming at V came to 8 bases and at J to 1 base, leaving 12 bases not matched to a gene. CDR1 is SNHLY, CDR2 FYNNEI, per germline. This CDR3 is 16 amino acids long. CDR3 amino acids: CASSPEQGVTNTEAFF. The CDR3 region has the DNA TGTGCCAGCTCACCAGAACAGGGGGTGACGAACACTGAAGCTTTCTTT.